The next 9 T cell receptor beta chains were all read from a single sample in a study of T cells in Graves' hyperthyroidism and ophthalmopathy. What was amplified from RNA transcripts were TCR beta CDR3 regions. The HTBI primer set drove a first-round RT-PCR of the TCR CDR3. Each CDR3 protein is one row after TCRdb ran MiXCR on the multiplex PCR reads. The data contain a few hundred thousand distinct CDR3 sequences, around 20% of them singletons. Sequencing was carried out using blood. These receptors all come from a young man with Graves' ophthalmopathy.

This clonotype was detected a few times. The V and J genes are TRBV12-3 or TRBV12-4 and TRBJ2-2, with TRBD2 matching 11 bases. This CDR3 has 17 residues. The V segment lost 4 bases and the J segment 3 bases; nucleotides outside the gene matches: 7. CDR3 amino acids: CASSWETSGVYTGELFF. Here the CDR3 DNA reads TGTGCCAGCAGTTGGGAGACTAGCGGGGTTTACACCGGGGAGCTGTTTTTT.

The chain uses TRBV2 and TRBJ2-7; D ambiguous. Germline V CDR1 and CDR2: SNHLY, FYNNEI. The CDR3 spans 15 residues. V gave up 3 bases and J gave up 3 bases, with 15 bases separating them. The CDR3 sequence is CASSEFGGEYYEQYF. CDR3 in DNA: TGTGCCAGCAGTGAGTTTGGCGGAGAATACTACGAGCAGTACTTC.

Many counts were recorded for this clonotype. This chain joins TRBV20-1 and TRBJ1-5; D is unresolved. Germline CDR1 is DFQATT and CDR2 is SNEGSKA (reference sequence). The V and J ends lost 6 bases and 4 bases respectively, with 13 bases between them. The CDR3 sequence is 13 residues long. The chain's CDR3 is CSAPPGMNQPQHF. CDR3 nucleotide sequence: TGCAGTGCGCCACCGGGAATGAATCAGCCCCAGCATTTT.

The CDR3 spells CASSLANRNTEAFF. The CDR3, as DNA: TGTGCCAGCAGCTTAGCTAACAGGAACACTGAAGCTTTCTTT. The chain employs TRBV7-9 and TRBJ1-1; D gene unclear. Trimming shortened V by 0 bases and J by 1 base, and 6 bases separated the two germline ends. The germline V gene has CDR1 SEHNR and CDR2 FQNEAQ (reference sequence). CDR3 size: 14 residues.

This clonotype came up a few times. The V call is TRBV20-1, the J call TRBJ1-4; 10 bases are shared with TRBD1. V shed 1 base, J shed 4 bases, and the junction held 12 bases outside the gene matches. Germline loops: CDR1 DFQATT, CDR2 SNEGSKA (reference sequence). This CDR3 spans 18 amino acids. CDR3 sequence reads: CSARVYLLTGGFNEKLFF. In DNA, the CDR3 is TGCAGTGCTAGAGTCTACCTATTGACAGGGGGCTTTAATGAAAAACTGTTTTTT.

The genes are TRBV20-1 and TRBJ2-7, with a possible D match to TRBD2 (5 bases). Trimming took 6 bases from V and 7 from J, leaving 22 bases between them. Germline V gene lookup returns CDR1 DFQATT and CDR2 SNEGSKA (reference sequence). The CDR3 totals 14 residues. The CDR3 loop is CSAAPDYTVGEQYF. The CDR3 DNA is TGCAGTGCCGCGCCCGACTACACCGTGGGGGAGCAGTACTTC.

This clonotype has ten or more counts. This chain uses TRBV28 with TRBJ2-3; either TRBD1 or TRBD2 may supply D (5 bases each). The CDR3 totals 14 residues. Germline CDR1 reads MDHEN; CDR2 reads SYDVKM. Trimming took off 7 bases at V and 4 bases at J, with 15 bases between the two ends. CDR3 nucleotide sequence: TGTGCCAGCATCGGGACCGACGGGCCAGATACGCAGTATTTT. Residues: CASIGTDGPDTQYF.

This clonotype was seen a handful of times. This rearrangement joins TRBV5-1 to TRBJ2-5; D unresolved. The CDR3 totals 12 residues. V lost 4 bases, J lost 5 bases, and 9 bases lay in between. Germline CDR1 and CDR2: SGHRS and YFSETQ. Here the CDR3 reads CASSTNTETQYF. The CDR3 nucleotides are TGCGCCAGCAGCACTAATACGGAGACCCAGTACTTC.

The rearrangement links TRBV18 to TRBJ1-5; D ambiguous. The CDR3 runs 17 residues. Trimming left V 0 bases short and J 0 bases short, with 12 bases between. Germline V CDR1 and CDR2: KGHSH, LQKENI. The CDR3 nucleotides read TGTGCCAGCTCACCACCGGAAGGGCAGTATAGCAATCAGCCCCAGCATTTT. Amino acids: CASSPPEGQYSNQPQHF. The full variable domain, its missing parts supplied by reference TRBV18 and TRBJ1-5, is NAGVMQNPRHLVRRRGQEARLRCSPMKGHSHVYWYRQLPEEGLKFMVYLQKENIIDESGMPKERFSAEFPKEGPSILRIQQVVRGDSAAYFCASSPPEGQYSNQPQHFGDGTRLSIL.